The rows below give T cell receptor beta chains drawn from one sample of a study of CD8+ T cells in alopecia areata. The method was immunoSEQ multiplex PCR; TCRdb's version includes in-frame clones alone and lacks a portion of them. The repertoire consists of 90,000 to 120,000 clones, with approximately 59% occurring once and the leading ten covering 20% to 25%. Sequenced input: CD8+ T cells sorted from blood. Source of these receptors: a human donor in good health. Both conserved end residues are part of each CDR3. The order of the fields is V gene, CDR3 protein.

V: TRBV7-8; CDR3: CASSSGESNQPQHF
V: TRBV9; CDR3: CASSGTGGASEAFF
V: TRBV7-7; CDR3: CASSLYKGGETQYF
V: TRBV4-2; CDR3: CASSQDQDNSPLHF
V: TRBV6-5; CDR3: CASSVRTGAGAFF
V: TRBV29-1; CDR3: CSVEEPSGGITGELFF
V: TRBV15; CDR3: CATSSHGGGSYNEQFF
V: TRBV13; CDR3: CASSLPQWPYGYTF
V: TRBV28; CDR3: CASSLVGELFF
V: TRBV4-1; CDR3: CASSQDRWGNTEAFF
V: TRBV4-2; CDR3: CASSQVGSYNEQFF
V: TRBV9; CDR3: CASSDETGTGGPTQYF
V: TRBV29-1; CDR3: CSVEEGQETQYF
V: TRBV30; CDR3: CAWSVQVANTGELFF
V: TRBV28; CDR3: CASTGRMNTEAFF
V: TRBV27; CDR3: CASSWTGKAEQYF
V: TRBV19; CDR3: CASSIAAGGVYEQYF
V: TRBV7-9; CDR3: CASSLTDTVGSGYTF
V: TRBV28; CDR3: CASKPQGARGYTF
V: TRBV4-1; CDR3: CASSQGDRGGMNTEAFF
V: TRBV29-1; CDR3: CSVEVGFGPAYEQFF
V: TRBV29-1; CDR3: CSVERAGDTSYEQYF
V: TRBV29-1; CDR3: CSVAQGTTYGYTF
V: TRBV5-6; CDR3: CASSLGSDYEQYF
V: TRBV7-9; CDR3: CASSEGGPTF
V: TRBV6-1; CDR3: CASSLQGSGANVLTF
V: TRBV5-6; CDR3: CASSLAGVTEAFF
V: TRBV4-1; CDR3: CASSQVGGLNTEAFF
V: TRBV29-1; CDR3: CSVAGQGERNEQFF
V: TRBV13; CDR3: CASSLAGELNEQFF
V: TRBV6-5; CDR3: CATQRGSGYNEQFF
V: TRBV14; CDR3: CASSQVIGTDTQYF
V: TRBV7-8; CDR3: CASTNPGQRPEQYF
V: TRBV6-4; CDR3: CATSDEPGSTDTQYF
V: TRBV5-6; CDR3: CASRRGLDYGYTF
V: TRBV6-5; CDR3: CASSYGRGRGYTF
V: TRBV9; CDR3: CASSPRRGDYPDTQYF
V: TRBV14; CDR3: CASSVPYLLRPPPGEQYF
V: TRBV7-9; CDR3: CASSFDLNAEAFF
V: TRBV7-9; CDR3: CASSLRVAGVAEQYF
V: TRBV13; CDR3: CASSLSGALNEKLFF
V: TRBV27; CDR3: CASSFSPPGNTEAFF
V: TRBV7-9; CDR3: CASSLGGDLNNGYTF
V: TRBV25-1; CDR3: CASSPRDRGYYNSPLHF
V: TRBV7-9; CDR3: CASSHTPERGGETQYF
V: TRBV4-3; CDR3: CASSQESYPSGANVLTF
V: TRBV6-6; CDR3: CASGYPGYEQYF
V: TRBV30; CDR3: CACIQGRQYF
V: TRBV13; CDR3: CASSGASGAYNEQFF